This record concerns one TCR beta chain sequence. Only in-frame clones appear in the TCRdb table, and some are missing; sequencing was by immunoSEQ multiplex PCR. Of 45,000 to 60,000 clones in the sample, more than 75% were seen once. The sample originates from a study of OX40 agonist ivuxolimab in advanced cancers. Germline V lookup: CDR1 SGHAT, CDR2 FQNNGV. The CDR3 has 15 amino acids. The J segment lost 5 bases and the V segment lost 3 bases, leaving 9 bases of the junction unmatched. The sequence came from an adult with an advanced solid tumor such as melanoma, head and neck, liver or kidney cancer. This sequence joins TRBV11-2 and TRBJ2-5; 7 nucleotides line up with TRBD2. Here the sequenced sample was CD4+ or CD8+ T cells sorted from blood, taken in a trial of the OX40 agonist ivuxolimab. CDR3 sequence (DNA): TGTGCCAGCAGCTTGGGAGGGGCCGCCATCGAGACCCAGTACTTC. Protein: CASSLGGAAIETQYF.